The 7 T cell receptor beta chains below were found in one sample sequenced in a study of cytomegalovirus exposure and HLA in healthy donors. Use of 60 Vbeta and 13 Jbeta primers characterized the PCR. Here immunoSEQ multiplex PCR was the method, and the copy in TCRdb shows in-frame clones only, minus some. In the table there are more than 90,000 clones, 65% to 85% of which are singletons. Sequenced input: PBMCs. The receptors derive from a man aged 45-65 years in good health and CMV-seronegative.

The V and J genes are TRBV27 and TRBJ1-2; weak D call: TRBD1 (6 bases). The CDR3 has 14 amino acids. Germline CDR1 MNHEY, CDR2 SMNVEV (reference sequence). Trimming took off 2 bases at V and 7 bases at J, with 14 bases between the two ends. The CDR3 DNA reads TGTGCCAGCAGTTTAAATACAGGGTGGAGTGGCTACACCTTC. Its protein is CASSLNTGWSGYTF.

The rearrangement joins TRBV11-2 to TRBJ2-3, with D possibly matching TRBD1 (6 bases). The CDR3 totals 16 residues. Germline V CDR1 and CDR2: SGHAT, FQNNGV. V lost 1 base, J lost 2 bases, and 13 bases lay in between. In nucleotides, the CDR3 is TGTGCCAGCAGCTTAGCGGGGTGGGGGCCCACAGATACGCAGTATTTT. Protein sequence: CASSLAGWGPTDTQYF.

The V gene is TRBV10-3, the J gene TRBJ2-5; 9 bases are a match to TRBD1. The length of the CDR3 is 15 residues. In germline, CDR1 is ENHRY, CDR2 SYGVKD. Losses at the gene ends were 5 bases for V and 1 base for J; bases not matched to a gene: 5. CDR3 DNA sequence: TGTGCCATCAGTACACAGGGGGCCCTCCAAGAGACCCAGTACTTC. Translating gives CAISTQGALQETQYF.

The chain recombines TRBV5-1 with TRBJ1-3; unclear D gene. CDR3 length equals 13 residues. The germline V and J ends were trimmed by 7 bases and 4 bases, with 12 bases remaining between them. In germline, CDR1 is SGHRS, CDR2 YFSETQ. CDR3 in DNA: TGCGCCAGCCAGGCGGGGTCCGGAAACACCATATATTTT. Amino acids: CASQAGSGNTIYF.

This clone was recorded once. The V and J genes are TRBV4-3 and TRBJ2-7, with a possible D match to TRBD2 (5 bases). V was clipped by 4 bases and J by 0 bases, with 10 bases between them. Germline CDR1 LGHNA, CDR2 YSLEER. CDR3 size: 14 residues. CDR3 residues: CASSRGVSSYEQYF. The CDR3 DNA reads TGCGCCAGCAGCCGGGGAGTAAGCTCCTACGAGCAGTACTTC.

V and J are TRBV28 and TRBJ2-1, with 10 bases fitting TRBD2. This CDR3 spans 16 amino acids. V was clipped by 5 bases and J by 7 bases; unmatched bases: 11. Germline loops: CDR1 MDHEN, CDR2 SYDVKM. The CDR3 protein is CASSPHSGRGLNEQFF. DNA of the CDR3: TGTGCCAGCAGTCCCCACAGCGGGAGGGGTCTTAATGAGCAGTTCTTC. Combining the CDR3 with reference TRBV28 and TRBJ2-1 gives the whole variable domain DVKVTQSSRYLVKRTGEKVFLECVQDMDHENMFWYRQDPGLGLRLIYFSYDVKMKEKGDIPEGYSVSREKKERFSLILESASTNQTSMYLCASSPHSGRGLNEQFFGPGTRLTVL.

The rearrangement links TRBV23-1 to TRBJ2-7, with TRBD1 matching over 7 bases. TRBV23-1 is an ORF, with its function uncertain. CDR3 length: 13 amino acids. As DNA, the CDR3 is TGCGTCATTGGTGGCAGGGGGTTTTGGGAGCAGTACTTC. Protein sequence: CVIGGRGFWEQYF.